The subject of this entry is one T cell receptor beta chain. Its antigen is not identified. V was clipped by 2 bases and J by 5 bases, with 7 bases between them. Per the germline V gene, CDR1 is GTSNPN and CDR2 is SVGIG (reference sequence). The CDR3 totals 12 residues. Pooling covered second doses at about 4 or about 12 weeks. Clones were sequenced by immunoSEQ multiplex PCR, and TCRdb holds only the in-frame ones, with some missing. This sample carries roughly 110,000 clones, 70% to 90% of them seen once, and the ten largest clones take around 4.7%. This entry comes from a study of T cell responses to AZD1222 COVID-19 vaccine. Study conclusions and caveats: A reported finding is that nearly half of spike-specific TCRs target unmutated variant regions. Clonal diversity may have been underestimated in mostly white British donors. Without day 14 samples, only post-peak T cell repertoires were studied.

The input for sequencing was peripheral blood, taken 28 days after the second AZD1222 dose. The clonotype was recovered from an adult who received the AZD1222 COVID-19 vaccine. The chain couples TRBV30 to TRBJ1-3; D is unresolved. CDR3 nucleotides: TGTGCCTGGAGTCCTGGGCGAAACACCATATATTTT. As protein: CAWSPGRNTIYF.